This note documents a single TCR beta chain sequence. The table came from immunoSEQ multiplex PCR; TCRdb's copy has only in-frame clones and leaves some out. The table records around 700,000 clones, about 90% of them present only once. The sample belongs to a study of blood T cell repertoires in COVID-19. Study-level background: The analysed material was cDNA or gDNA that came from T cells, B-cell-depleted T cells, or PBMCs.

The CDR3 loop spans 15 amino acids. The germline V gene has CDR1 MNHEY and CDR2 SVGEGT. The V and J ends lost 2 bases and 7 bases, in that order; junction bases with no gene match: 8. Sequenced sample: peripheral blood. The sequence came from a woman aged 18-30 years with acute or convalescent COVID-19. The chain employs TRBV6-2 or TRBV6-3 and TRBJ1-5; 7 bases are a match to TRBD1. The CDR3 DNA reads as TGTGCCAGCAGTTACGGCCAAGGGGGCCACCAGCCCCAGCATTTT. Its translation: CASSYGQGGHQPQHF.